The 17 T cell receptor beta chains listed next were all sequenced from one sample in a study of identical twins. MiXCR, run by TCRdb on the 5' RACE reads, gives a single entry per CDR3 protein. The data hold hundreds of thousands of distinct CDR3 sequences, with 21% observed a single time. These same data were also listed under a study on T cells expressing NK-cell markers.

The sequenced sample was PBMCs. These receptors originate from a woman in her late teens or twenties in good health.

The gene calls are TRBV20-1 and TRBJ2-3, with D perhaps matching TRBD1 or TRBD2 (5 bases each). The CDR3 consists of 16 residues. From germline, CDR1 is DFQATT and CDR2 SNEGSKA (reference sequence). V lost 2 bases and J 2 bases, leaving 17 bases between the germline ends. The CDR3, as DNA: TGCAGTGCTAGAATGGCGTCGTCCGGGACCACAGATACGCAGTATTTT. Protein product: CSARMASSGTTDTQYF.

The chain recombines TRBV7-3 with TRBJ2-2; 7 bases are shared with TRBD1. CDR3 length: 16 residues. The germline CDR1 and CDR2 sequences are SGHTA and FQGTGA. V gave up 6 bases and J gave up 5 bases; unmatched junction bases: 12. CDR3 nucleotides: TGTGCCAGCAGTACCCCCCGGGACAGCGATACCGGGGAGCTGTTTTTT. Amino acid sequence: CASSTPRDSDTGELFF.

V is TRBV6-2 or TRBV6-3 and J is TRBJ2-1; D is ambiguous. The CDR3 has 13 amino acids. V lost 4 bases and J 9 bases, leaving 13 bases between the germline ends. The germline CDR1 and CDR2 sequences are MNHEY and SVGEGT. The CDR3 sequence: CASSSLVISEQFF. The CDR3 nucleotides read TGTGCCAGCAGTTCTCTAGTGATCAGTGAGCAGTTCTTC.

This clonotype was detected many times. The V and J genes are TRBV7-2 and TRBJ2-7, with 8 positions matching TRBD1. Trimming removed 5 bases from V and 3 bases from J; junction bases left unmatched: 9. Germline lookup yields CDR1 SGHTA and CDR2 FQGNSA. The CDR3 consists of 15 residues. CDR3 bases: TGTGCCAGCAGCCCCAGCTTCGGACAGGGCTACGAGCAGTACTTC. Encoded protein: CASSPSFGQGYEQYF.

Concerning this clonotype: One end of the junction fails to match germline, which may point to a read error. This sequence joins TRBV5-1 and TRBJ2-7; perhaps TRBD1 as D (9 bases). CDR1 is SGHRS and CDR2 is YFSETQ in the germline V gene. CDR3 length: 12 residues. CDR3 sequence (DNA): TGCGCCAGCAGCTTCTCGGGAGGGACAGGGTTGTTC. It is translated as CASSFSGGTGLF.

This clonotype was detected only a few times. The V and J genes are TRBV6-1 and TRBJ1-3; no clear D. The CDR3 extends over 14 amino acids. Germline assignment: CDR1 MNHNS and CDR2 SASEGT. The ends were cut back, 6 bases at V and 2 bases at J, with 11 bases in the middle. The CDR3 is CASRIYITGNTIYF. The CDR3 nucleotides read TGTGCCAGCAGAATCTACATAACTGGAAACACCATATATTTT.

This clonotype was seen a few times. The chain recombines TRBV6-5 with TRBJ2-3; possibly TRBD1 for D (6 bases). This CDR3 contains 15 residues. The V gene lost 2 bases and the J gene lost 0 bases, with 9 bases spanning the gap. The germline CDR1 and CDR2 sequences are MNHEY and SVGAGI. The CDR3 DNA reads TGTGCCAGCAGTTACGGGACAAGAAGCACAGATACGCAGTATTTT. Translated, it gives CASSYGTRSTDTQYF.

This chain uses TRBV29-1 with TRBJ2-2, with 7 bases matching TRBD1. CDR1 and CDR2 from the germline V gene are SQVTM and ANQGSEA. V lost 4 bases, J lost 0 bases, and 5 bases stayed unmatched. This CDR3 has 15 amino acids. The CDR3 is CSVGRGTANTGELFF. The CDR3 DNA follows: TGCAGCGTTGGCAGGGGGACGGCGAACACCGGGGAGCTGTTTTTT.

The rearrangement links TRBV27 to TRBJ1-5; 9 bases fit TRBD1. Germline-derived CDR1 and CDR2 are MNHEY and SMNVEV (reference sequence). CDR3 length: 18 amino acids. The trim removed 5 bases at V and 8 bases at J, leaving 19 bases unmatched. The CDR3 coding sequence is TGTGCCAGCAGTATCCTCCGGGACAGGGAAGGGCAATTGGAGCCCCAGCATTTT. It codes for CASSILRDREGQLEPQHF.

At least ten counts were recorded for this clonotype. The genes are TRBV12-3 or TRBV12-4 and TRBJ2-1; TRBD2 aligns across 9 bases. The J segment lost 7 bases and the V segment lost 7 bases, leaving 8 bases of the junction unmatched. The CDR3 consists of 14 residues. The CDR3 reads CASNQREDRNEQFF. In DNA, the CDR3 is TGTGCCAGCAATCAGCGGGAGGATCGGAATGAGCAGTTCTTC.

The V and J genes are TRBV3-1 and TRBJ1-1; D gene uncertain. This CDR3 has 16 amino acids. V was clipped by 4 bases and J by 0 bases, with 15 bases between them. Germline-derived CDR1 and CDR2 are LGHDT and YNNKEL (reference sequence). The CDR3 DNA follows: TGTGCCAGCAGCCCCCGACAAATGTGGTTGAACACTGAAGCTTTCTTT. Encoded protein: CASSPRQMWLNTEAFF.

This clonotype has a handful of counts. The J gene is TRBJ2-7, the V gene TRBV29-1, with 10 bases aligning to TRBD2. Germline loops: CDR1 SQVTM, CDR2 ANQGSEA. V lost 7 bases and J lost 6; bases outside the gene matches: 9. The CDR3 has 13 residues. The CDR3 DNA sequence: TGCAGCGCGATGGGGCTAGCGGGAGCCGAGCAGTACTTC. Its protein product is CSAMGLAGAEQYF.

This clonotype came up many times. CDR3 residues: CASSSHSPDEQFF. CDR3 coding DNA: TGTGCCAGCAGCTCCCACAGCCCGGATGAGCAGTTCTTC. The V call is TRBV7-2, the J call TRBJ2-1; D gene uncertain. The CDR3 extends over 13 amino acids. The ends were cut back, 4 bases at V and 8 bases at J, with 12 bases in the middle. Germline V gene sequence: CDR1 SGHTA, CDR2 FQGNSA. The full variable domain, completed using reference TRBV7-2 and TRBJ2-1, is GAGVSQSPSNKVTEKGKDVELRCDPISGHTALYWYRQSLGQGLEFLIYFQGNSAPDKSGLPSDRFSAERTGGSVSTLTIQRTQQEDSAVYLCASSSHSPDEQFFGPGTRLTVL.

The rearrangement joins TRBV10-1 to TRBJ2-3; possible D gene TRBD1, 5 bases. The CDR3 is 15 amino acids. Trimming removed 3 bases at V and 2 bases at J, with 12 bases between. From germline, CDR1 is WNHNN and CDR2 SYGVQD (reference sequence). The CDR3 sequence is CASSDRTKTTDTQYF. CDR3 coding DNA: TGCGCCAGCAGTGACCGGACAAAGACCACAGATACGCAGTATTTT.

This clonotype appeared a few times. The rearrangement joins TRBV5-1 to TRBJ2-7; 7 positions match TRBD1. The junction had 8 bases not matched to a gene; V was cut back by 5 bases and J by 0 bases. CDR1 is SGHRS, CDR2 YFSETQ, per germline. The CDR3 is 15 amino acids. The CDR3 region has the DNA TGCGCCAGCAGGTCGGACAGGAGAAGCTCCTACGAGCAGTACTTC. It yields the protein CASRSDRRSSYEQYF.

The table lists this clonotype with a few counts. This rearrangement joins TRBV4-2 to TRBJ2-1; D remains unclear. There are 11 residues in the CDR3. Per germline, CDR1 LGHNA and CDR2 YNFKEQ. V was trimmed by 2 bases and J by 9 bases, leaving 5 bases between them. The CDR3 DNA reads TGTGCCAGCAGCCAACGTGGTGAGCAGTTCTTC. It yields the protein CASSQRGEQFF.

This clonotype was recorded many times. The chain links TRBV12-3 or TRBV12-4 to TRBJ1-5, with D unresolved. V dropped 3 bases and J dropped 10 bases, with 10 bases sitting between them. The CDR3 spans 12 residues. CDR3: CASSFGTEPQHF. The DNA of the CDR3 is TGTGCCAGCAGTTTCGGAACGGAACCCCAGCATTTT.